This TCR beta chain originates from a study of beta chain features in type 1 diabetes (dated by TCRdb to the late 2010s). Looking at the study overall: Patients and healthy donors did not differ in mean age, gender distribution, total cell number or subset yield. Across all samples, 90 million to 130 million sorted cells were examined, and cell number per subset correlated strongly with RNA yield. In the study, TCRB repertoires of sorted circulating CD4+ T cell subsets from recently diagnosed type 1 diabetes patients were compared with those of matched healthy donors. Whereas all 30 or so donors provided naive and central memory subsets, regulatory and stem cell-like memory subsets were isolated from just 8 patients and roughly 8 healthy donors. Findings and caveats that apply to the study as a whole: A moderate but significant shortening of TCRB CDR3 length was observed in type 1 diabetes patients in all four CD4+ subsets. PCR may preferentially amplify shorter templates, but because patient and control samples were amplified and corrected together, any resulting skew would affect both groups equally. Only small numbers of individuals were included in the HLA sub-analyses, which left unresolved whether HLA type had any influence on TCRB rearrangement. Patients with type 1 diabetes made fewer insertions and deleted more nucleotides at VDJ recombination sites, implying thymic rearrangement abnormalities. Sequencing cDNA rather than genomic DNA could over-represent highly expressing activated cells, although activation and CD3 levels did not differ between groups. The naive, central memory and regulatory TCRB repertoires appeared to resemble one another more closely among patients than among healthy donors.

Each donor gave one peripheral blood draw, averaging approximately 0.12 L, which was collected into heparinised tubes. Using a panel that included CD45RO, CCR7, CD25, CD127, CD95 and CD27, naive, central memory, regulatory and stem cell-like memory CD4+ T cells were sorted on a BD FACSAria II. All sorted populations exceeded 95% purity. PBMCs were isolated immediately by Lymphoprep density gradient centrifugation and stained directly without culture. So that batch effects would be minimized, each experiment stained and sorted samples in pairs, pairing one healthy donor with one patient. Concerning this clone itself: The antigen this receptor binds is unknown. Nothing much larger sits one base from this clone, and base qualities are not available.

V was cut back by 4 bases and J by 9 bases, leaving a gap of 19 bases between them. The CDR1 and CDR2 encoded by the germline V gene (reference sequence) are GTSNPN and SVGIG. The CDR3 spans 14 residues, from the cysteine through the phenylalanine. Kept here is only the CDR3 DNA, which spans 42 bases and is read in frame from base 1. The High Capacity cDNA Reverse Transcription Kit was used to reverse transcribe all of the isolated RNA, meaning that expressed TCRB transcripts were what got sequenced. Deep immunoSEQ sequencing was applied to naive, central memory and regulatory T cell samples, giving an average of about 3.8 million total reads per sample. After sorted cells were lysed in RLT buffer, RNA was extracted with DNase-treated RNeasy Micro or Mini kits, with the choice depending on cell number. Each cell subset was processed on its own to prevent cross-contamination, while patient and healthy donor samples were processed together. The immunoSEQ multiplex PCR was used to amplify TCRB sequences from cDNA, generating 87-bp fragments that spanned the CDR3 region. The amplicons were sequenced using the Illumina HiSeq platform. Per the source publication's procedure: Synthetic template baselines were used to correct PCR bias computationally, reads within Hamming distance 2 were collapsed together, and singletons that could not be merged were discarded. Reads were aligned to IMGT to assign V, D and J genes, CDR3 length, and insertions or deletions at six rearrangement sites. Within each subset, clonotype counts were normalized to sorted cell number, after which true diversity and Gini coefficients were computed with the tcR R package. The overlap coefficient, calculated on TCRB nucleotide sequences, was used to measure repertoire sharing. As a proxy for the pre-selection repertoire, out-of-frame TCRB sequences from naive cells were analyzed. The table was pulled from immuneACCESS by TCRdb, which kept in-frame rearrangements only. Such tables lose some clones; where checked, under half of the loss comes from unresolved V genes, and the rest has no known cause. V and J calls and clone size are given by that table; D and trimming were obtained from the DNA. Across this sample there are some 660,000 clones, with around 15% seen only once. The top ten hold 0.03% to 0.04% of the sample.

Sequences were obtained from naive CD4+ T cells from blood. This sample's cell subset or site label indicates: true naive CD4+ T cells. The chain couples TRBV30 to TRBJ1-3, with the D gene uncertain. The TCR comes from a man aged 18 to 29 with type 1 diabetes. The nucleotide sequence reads TGTGCCTGGACCCCCCTTACAGTTACAGCCACCATATATTTT. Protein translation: CAWTPLTVTATIYF.